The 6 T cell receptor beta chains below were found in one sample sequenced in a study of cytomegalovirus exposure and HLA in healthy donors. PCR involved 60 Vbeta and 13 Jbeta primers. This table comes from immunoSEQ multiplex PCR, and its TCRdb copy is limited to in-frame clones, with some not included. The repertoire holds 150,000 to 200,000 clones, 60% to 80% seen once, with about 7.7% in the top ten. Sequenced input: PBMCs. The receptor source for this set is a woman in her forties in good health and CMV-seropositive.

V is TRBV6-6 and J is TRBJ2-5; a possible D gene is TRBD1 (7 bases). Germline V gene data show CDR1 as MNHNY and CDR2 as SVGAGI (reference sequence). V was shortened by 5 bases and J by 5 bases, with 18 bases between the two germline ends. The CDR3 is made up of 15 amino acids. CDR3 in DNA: TGTGCCAGCAGTCAATCCTCCAGGGGGGCCGAGACCCAGTACTTC. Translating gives CASSQSSRGAETQYF.

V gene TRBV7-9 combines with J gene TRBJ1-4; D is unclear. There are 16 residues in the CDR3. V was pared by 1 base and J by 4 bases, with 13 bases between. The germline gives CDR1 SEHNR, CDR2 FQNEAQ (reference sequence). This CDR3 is CASSLGDTGINEKLFF. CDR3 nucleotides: TGTGCCAGCAGCTTAGGCGATACGGGGATTAATGAAAAACTGTTTTTT.

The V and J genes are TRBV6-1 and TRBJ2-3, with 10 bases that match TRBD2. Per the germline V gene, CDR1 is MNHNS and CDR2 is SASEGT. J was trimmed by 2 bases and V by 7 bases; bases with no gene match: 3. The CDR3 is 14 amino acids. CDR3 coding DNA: TGTGCCAGCAAACTAGCGGGAAACACAGATACGCAGTATTTT. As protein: CASKLAGNTDTQYF.

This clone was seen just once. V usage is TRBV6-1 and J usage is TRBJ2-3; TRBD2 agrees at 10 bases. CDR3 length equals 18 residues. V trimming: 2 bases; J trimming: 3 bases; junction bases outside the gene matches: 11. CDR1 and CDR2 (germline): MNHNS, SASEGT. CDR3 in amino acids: CASSESVVSSGGTDTQYF. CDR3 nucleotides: TGTGCCAGCAGTGAATCAGTCGTTTCTAGCGGGGGAACAGATACGCAGTATTTT.

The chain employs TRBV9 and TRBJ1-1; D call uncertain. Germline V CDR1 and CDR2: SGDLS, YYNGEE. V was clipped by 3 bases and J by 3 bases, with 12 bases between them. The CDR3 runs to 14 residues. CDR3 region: CASSAFERDTEAFF. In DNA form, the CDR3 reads TGTGCCAGCAGCGCCTTCGAGAGGGACACTGAAGCTTTCTTT.

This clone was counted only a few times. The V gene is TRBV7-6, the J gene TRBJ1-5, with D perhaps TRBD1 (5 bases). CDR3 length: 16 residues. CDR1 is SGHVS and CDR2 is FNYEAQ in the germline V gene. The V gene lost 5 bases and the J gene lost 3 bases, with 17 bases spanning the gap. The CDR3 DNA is TGTGCCAGCAGCCCCGTGGCAGGGTTTAACAATCAGCCCCAGCATTTT. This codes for CASSPVAGFNNQPQHF. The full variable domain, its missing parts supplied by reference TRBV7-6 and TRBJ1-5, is GAGVSQSPRYKVTKRGQDVALRCDPISGHVSLYWYRQALGQGPEFLTYFNYEAQQDKSGLPNDRFSAERPEGSISTLTIQRTEQRDSAMYRCASSPVAGFNNQPQHFGDGTRLSIL.